This record concerns one T cell receptor beta chain sequence. Its antigen remains unidentified. Base qualities are not at hand, and no much larger clone is one base apart. The roughly 39 donors, aged about 6 to 95 years, were systemically healthy Caucasian individuals from Russia. Approximately 9.3 milliliters of peripheral blood were drawn from each donor into EDTA-treated Vacutainer tubes. PBMCs were isolated by Ficoll-Paque density-gradient centrifugation, with at least 6 million obtained per sample. Total RNA, at least 5 micrograms per sample, was extracted from PBMCs with Trizol reagent. The percentages of naive CD45RAhigh/CD27high T cells were determined by flow cytometry on a PBMC aliquot from every donor. These data come from a study of blood T cells in healthy people across ages (dated by TCRdb to about 2015). About the study as a whole: In model experiments, template switching captured about one uniquely barcoded TCR beta cDNA molecule for every two T cells. Four age groups were formed from the donors: young (average approximately 16 years), middle-aged (approximately 41), aged (under 70) and long-lived (less than 85). For two donors (one aged 18 to 30 and one aged 80 or older), the study analyzed two additional independent replicas of 1 million unique cDNA reads from the same blood draw. To track age-related changes in TCR beta repertoire diversity, the study relied on deep sequencing normalized with unique cDNA molecular identifiers. Donors of different ages were randomly distributed across sequencing lanes to avoid experimental bias. Overall study outcomes, separate from this receptor: Observed TCR beta diversity correlated strongly with the percentage of naive T cells measured by flow cytometry. Compared with the aged group, the long-lived group had more naive CD4+ T cells, fewer expanded clones and increased TCR diversity, a pattern suggesting age selection. Because profiling used bulk unsorted PBMCs, naive and antigen-experienced compartments could not be compared conclusively. As age increased, observed TCR beta diversity per million T cells dropped in a roughly linear way, and a significant reduction was already evident by age about 40. Donor CMV infection status was unknown, potentially confounding age-related changes in expanded clonotypes. Estimates of total diversity based on one million sequenced T cells were regarded as lower bounds and as underestimates.

There are 14 amino acids in the CDR3, from cysteine to phenylalanine inclusive. Only the CDR3 part of the read is kept: 42 bases, read in frame from the first base. Looking up the germline V gene yields CDR1 SQVTM and CDR2 ANQGSEA. Trimming removed 4 bases from V and 5 bases from J, leaving 17 bases between the germline ends. The library was made by 5' RACE. Sequencer: Illumina HiSeq 2500. A second PCR of roughly 6 to 12 cycles was performed with a sample-barcoded 5' primer and a J-beta primer mix. Each TCR beta cDNA molecule received a unique molecular identifier from a template-switch 5' adaptor carrying 12 random nucleotides. Each sample yielded at least 2.5 million CDR3-containing paired-end reads. The Mint cDNA synthesis kit, primed by a TRBC-specific oligonucleotide, was used to synthesize first-strand cDNA from all RNA. Following uracil-DNA glycosylase treatment, all cDNA underwent a first 18-cycle PCR with the universal primers M1SS and BC2_uni_R. The authors processed their data as follows. Normalization of each sample was performed by random selection of 1 million high-quality reads, each carrying a distinct molecular identifier. Reads with shared molecular identifiers were discarded instead of being binned into consensus sequences. MiTCR, with a Q25 quality threshold and the strictest error-elimination algorithm, was used for CDR3 identification, clonotype clustering and error correction. Lower-bound total TCR beta diversity was estimated with a nonparametric unseen species model using Euler transformation. TCRdb reanalyzed the raw reads on its own, using fastp at Q25 for trimming and MiXCR for clone calling, and kept in-frame beta chains. CDR3 protein sequences are deduplicated, and each keeps its most common genes and DNA. What appears here as the V and J calls and clone size reflects TCRdb's work, not the paper's. For this sample there are 540,000 or so distinct CDR3 sequences; around 48% appear just once. The ten largest clones take up just under 25% of the sample.

This sequence uses TRBV29-1 and TRBJ2-5, and perhaps TRBD2 as D gene, on 7 matching bases. The sequenced sample consisted of blood. The sequence was collected from an elderly man in good health. The CDR3 region has the sequence CSVVSGGRQETQYF. At the DNA level, the sequence is TGCAGCGTTGTCTCCGGGGGGCGTCAGGAGACCCAGTACTTC.